The TCR beta chain under discussion was sequenced for a study of cytomegalovirus exposure and HLA in healthy donors. Primers: 60 Vbeta forward and 13 Jbeta reverse. Sequencing was performed with immunoSEQ multiplex PCR; in TCRdb, only in-frame clones are kept and a portion is missing. The data contain approximately 130,000 clones, approximately 85% of them singletons. There are a few counts of this clone. Its antigen is still unknown. Likely unrecorded immune exposures existed in these nominally healthy donors. V shed 1 base and J 4 bases; nucleotides not matched to a gene: 11. Germline CDR1 SGHVS, CDR2 FQNEAQ. The CDR3 loop spans 17 amino acids. The study, taken as a whole, reports: Across HLA loci, a later analysis found differing TCR association rates, with DRB1 most and HLA-C fewest. As a later analysis showed, a missense DCLRE1C variant was linked to trimming of TCR beta V- and J-genes.

The chain joins TRBV7-8 to TRBJ2-5; 8 bases align to TRBD2. The clonotype was recovered from a woman in her forties or fifties in good health and CMV-seropositive. The sequenced material came from PBMCs. CDR3 sequence (DNA): TGTGCCAGCAGCTTAGGGTGGGGAGCGGGGGATAGAGAGACCCAGTACTTC. Translated, it gives CASSLGWGAGDRETQYF.